This TCR beta chain comes out of a study of blood T cell repertoires in COVID-19. Study-level information: Nucleic acid was either cDNA or gDNA, and it came from T cells, B-cell-depleted T cells, or PBMCs.

Germline V gives CDR1 LNHDA, CDR2 SQIVND (reference sequence). The V gene lost 3 bases and the J gene lost 5 bases, with 13 bases spanning the gap. The CDR3 contains 14 residues. In the source study's methods: For nucleated cells, counts were estimated from reference gene primer amplification. Generated by immunoSEQ multiplex PCR, the TCRdb table keeps only in-frame clones and is missing some. That table gives V, J and clone size, and the DNA gave D and trimming. Of under 150,000 clones in the sample, around 86% were seen once. The rearrangement joins TRBV19 to TRBJ2-5; D is perhaps TRBD1 (7 bases). The sample taken for sequencing was peripheral blood. The sequence was collected from a man in his forties or fifties with active COVID-19. CDR3 sequence (DNA): TGTGCCAGTAGTATGGCAGGGGGAGGTGAGACCCAGTACTTC. This encodes CASSMAGGGETQYF.